Below are 19 T cell receptor beta chains sequenced from a single sample in a study of control samples from healthy donors and cancer patients. Assay: immunoSEQ multiplex PCR; the TCRdb copy retains only in-frame clones and omits some. This sample has roughly 150,000 clones, with around 90% found just once. Sequencing was done on a sample of blood. Receptors originate from a man in his late teens or twenties in good health.

V and J are TRBV28 and TRBJ1-1; D unresolved. Trimming removed 1 base at V and 0 bases at J, with 9 bases between. The germline V gene has CDR1 MDHEN and CDR2 SYDVKM. The CDR3 extends over 15 amino acids. The CDR3 region has the DNA TGTGCCAGCAGTTTATATGTCCGAATGAACACTGAAGCTTTCTTT. Translated, it gives CASSLYVRMNTEAFF.

The gene calls are TRBV6-2 or TRBV6-3 and TRBJ1-5, with unresolved D. The CDR3 has 16 residues. V was trimmed by 6 bases and J by 0 bases, leaving 15 bases between them. Germline CDR1 and CDR2: MNHEY and SVGEGT. As DNA, the CDR3 is TGTGCCAGCAGCGAACACTACGGCTCTAGCAATCAGCCCCAGCATTTT. It encodes CASSEHYGSSNQPQHF.

The genes are TRBV5-1 and TRBJ1-1, with D hard to call. The germline V gene encodes CDR1 SGHRS and CDR2 YFSETQ. The CDR3 runs 13 residues. The V and J ends lost 0 bases and 0 bases respectively, with 3 bases between them. CDR3 DNA sequence: TGCGCCAGCAGCTTGGAGGTGAACACTGAAGCTTTCTTT. Protein product: CASSLEVNTEAFF.

This rearrangement joins TRBV28 to TRBJ2-6; TRBD1 matches 8 bases. The length of the CDR3 is 17 residues. The V segment lost 3 bases and the J segment 4 bases; nucleotides outside the gene matches: 8. Germline CDR1 MDHEN, CDR2 SYDVKM. The CDR3 loop reads CASSLPFRGRGANVLTF. The CDR3 region has the DNA TGTGCCAGCAGTTTGCCTTTCAGGGGGCGCGGGGCCAACGTCCTGACTTTC.

V is TRBV7-9 and J is TRBJ1-6; 9 positions match TRBD1. This CDR3 is built from 14 residues. V was pared by 5 bases and J by 8 bases, with 4 bases of the junction left unmatched. Germline V gene lookup returns CDR1 SEHNR and CDR2 FQNEAQ (reference sequence). The CDR3 sequence: CASSAGQGYSPLHF. CDR3 sequence (DNA): TGTGCCAGCAGCGCGGGACAGGGTTATTCACCCCTCCACTTT.

This rearrangement joins TRBV5-6 to TRBJ2-5; the D gene is possibly TRBD1 (6 bases). The germline V and J ends were trimmed by 2 bases and 4 bases, with 15 bases remaining between them. Germline values: CDR1 SGHDT, CDR2 YYEEEE. The CDR3 length is 15 residues. The CDR3 here is CASSFRDTPGETQYF. Here the CDR3 DNA reads TGTGCCAGCAGCTTCCGGGACACCCCGGGAGAGACCCAGTACTTC. Together with reference TRBV5-6 and TRBJ2-5, the CDR3 gives the full variable domain: DAGVTQSPTHLIKTRGQQVTLRCSPKSGHDTVSWYQQALGQGPQFIFQYYEEEERQRGNFPDRFSGHQFPNYSSELNVNALLLGDSALYLCASSFRDTPGETQYFGPGTRLLVL.

The V call is TRBV2, the J call TRBJ2-7, with a weak D call TRBD1 (6 bases). Deletions cut 3 bases from V and 4 bases from J, with 16 bases between. The germline gives CDR1 SNHLY, CDR2 FYNNEI. The CDR3 consists of 15 residues. The CDR3: CASSDSVRTVYEQYF. The CDR3 DNA reads as TGTGCCAGCAGTGACAGCGTGCGGACAGTTTACGAGCAGTACTTC.

The chain joins TRBV2 to TRBJ1-5; a possible D gene is TRBD1 (5 bases). This CDR3 comprises 14 residues. The germline CDR1 and CDR2 sequences are SNHLY and FYNNEI. Trimming pared 7 bases from V and 4 bases from J, leaving 14 bases between. CDR3 nucleotides: TGTGCCAGCACGGGGCCCATCTGGAATCAGCCCCAGCATTTT. Protein sequence: CASTGPIWNQPQHF.

The chain joins TRBV7-3 to TRBJ2-2, with 10 positions matching TRBD1. V lost 2 bases to trimming and J lost 7 bases; unmatched junction nucleotides: 7. Germline CDR1 SGHTA, CDR2 FQGTGA. The CDR3 sequence is 16 residues long. Here the CDR3 DNA reads TGTGCCAGCAGCTTACGGCTGACAGGGGGCCACGGGGAGCTGTTTTTT. Translating gives CASSLRLTGGHGELFF.

This chain links TRBV6-5 with TRBJ1-5, with 7 bases identical to TRBD1. V dropped 4 bases and J dropped 3; count of bases not matched to a gene: 3. This CDR3 comprises 14 residues. Per the germline V gene, CDR1 is MNHEY and CDR2 is SVGAGI. The CDR3 bases are TGTGCCAGCAGTTCCGGGACAGACAATCAGCCCCAGCATTTT. This translates into CASSSGTDNQPQHF.

The chain uses TRBV28 and TRBJ2-1; tentatively, D is TRBD2 (5 bases). The germline CDR1 and CDR2 sequences are MDHEN and SYDVKM. Trimming shortened V by 5 bases and J by 13 bases, and 15 bases separated the two germline ends. This CDR3 is 12 amino acids long. Written as DNA, the CDR3 is TGTGCCAGCAGTCCCCGGAGGACGGGACAGTTCTTC. Translated, it gives CASSPRRTGQFF.

V is TRBV19 and J is TRBJ2-3; 7 bases agree with TRBD1. Germline assignment: CDR1 LNHDA and CDR2 SQIVND (reference sequence). The CDR3 is made up of 13 amino acids. Unmatched junction bases numbered 5, after V lost 6 bases and J lost 5 bases. CDR3 region: CASRRQGVDTQYF. The CDR3 nucleotides read TGTGCCAGTAGGAGACAGGGTGTAGATACGCAGTATTTT.

This clone showed up just once. The rearrangement links TRBV5-8 to TRBJ2-7, with D maybe TRBD1 (6 bases). CDR3 length equals 14 residues. Trimming pared 1 base from V and 3 bases from J, leaving 11 bases between. Looked up from germline, CDR1 is SGHTS and CDR2 is YDEGEE. The CDR3 coding sequence is TGTGCCAGCAGCTTGCGACAGGACCTCTACGAGCAGTACTTC. Protein sequence: CASSLRQDLYEQYF.

The J gene is TRBJ2-2, the V gene TRBV7-3; 10 bases are a match to TRBD1. The ends lost 5 bases at V and 2 bases at J; junction bases unmatched: 11. The CDR3 has 18 amino acids. Germline values: CDR1 SGHTA, CDR2 FQGTGA. In DNA form, the CDR3 reads TGTGCCAGCAGCGCCCCGCCGACAGGGGGCAAAAACACCGGGGAGCTGTTTTTT. Protein sequence: CASSAPPTGGKNTGELFF.

The V gene is TRBV28, the J gene TRBJ1-2; a possible D gene is TRBD1 (6 bases). The germline V gene has CDR1 MDHEN and CDR2 SYDVKM. The CDR3 has 16 residues. Trimming cost V 4 bases and J 0 bases, with 15 bases left between them. The CDR3 is CASSSISGASNYGYTF. The CDR3 DNA sequence: TGTGCCAGCAGTTCAATCTCAGGGGCCTCTAACTATGGCTACACCTTC.

This chain uses TRBV9 with TRBJ2-3; 14 nucleotides match TRBD2. The CDR3 consists of 20 residues. Germline V gene lookup returns CDR1 SGDLS and CDR2 YYNGEE. The V and J ends lost 3 bases and 0 bases, in that order; junction bases with no gene match: 12. The CDR3 is CASSATTSGGVKSSTDTQYF. The CDR3 DNA reads TGTGCCAGCAGCGCCACGACTAGCGGGGGGGTAAAATCTAGCACAGATACGCAGTATTTT.

The chain recombines TRBV7-9 with TRBJ2-2, with 7 bases lining up with TRBD1. Germline V lookup: CDR1 SEHNR, CDR2 FQNEAQ (reference sequence). Trimming cost V 1 base and J 6 bases; bases outside gene matches: 5. This CDR3 has 15 residues. In DNA form, the CDR3 reads TGTGCCAGCAGCTTAGGACAGGGTCAGGCCGGGGAGCTGTTTTTT. It specifies CASSLGQGQAGELFF.

The V gene is TRBV30, the J gene TRBJ1-4; unclear D gene. Trimming removed 2 bases at V and 3 bases at J, with 7 bases between. This CDR3 spans 13 amino acids. The V gene's germline CDR1 is GTSNPN and CDR2 SVGIG (reference sequence). The CDR3 region has the DNA TGTGCCTGGAGTAGGCAGTCTAATGAAAAACTGTTTTTT. Translated, it gives CAWSRQSNEKLFF.

This chain links TRBV11-1 with TRBJ2-3; possible D gene TRBD2, 7 bases. From germline, CDR1 is SGHAT and CDR2 FQDESV (reference sequence). This CDR3 is 15 amino acids long. V was pared by 5 bases and J by 5 bases, with 17 bases between. The CDR3 protein is CASSPFGGGGDTQYF. The CDR3 DNA is TGTGCCAGCAGCCCCTTTGGCGGGGGCGGAGATACGCAGTATTTT.